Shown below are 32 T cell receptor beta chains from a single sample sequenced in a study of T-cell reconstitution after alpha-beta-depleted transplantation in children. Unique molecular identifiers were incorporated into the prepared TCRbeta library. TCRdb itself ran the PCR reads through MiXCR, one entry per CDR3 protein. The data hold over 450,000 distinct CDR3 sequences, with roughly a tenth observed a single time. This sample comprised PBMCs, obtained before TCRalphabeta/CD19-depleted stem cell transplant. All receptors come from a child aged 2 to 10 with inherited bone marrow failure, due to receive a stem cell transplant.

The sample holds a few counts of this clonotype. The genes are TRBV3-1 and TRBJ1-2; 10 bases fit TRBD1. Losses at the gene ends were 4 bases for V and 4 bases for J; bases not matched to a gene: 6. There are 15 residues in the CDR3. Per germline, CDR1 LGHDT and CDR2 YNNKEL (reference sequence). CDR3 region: CASSLSDRGIYGYTF. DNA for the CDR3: TGTGCCAGCAGCCTTTCGGACAGGGGGATCTATGGCTACACCTTC.

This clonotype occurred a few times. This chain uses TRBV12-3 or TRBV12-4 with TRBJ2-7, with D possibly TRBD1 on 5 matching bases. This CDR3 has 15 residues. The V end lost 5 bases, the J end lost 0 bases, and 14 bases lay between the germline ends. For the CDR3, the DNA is TGTGCCAGCAGTCGCCGACAGACTGCCTCCTACGAGCAGTACTTC. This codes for CASSRRQTASYEQYF.

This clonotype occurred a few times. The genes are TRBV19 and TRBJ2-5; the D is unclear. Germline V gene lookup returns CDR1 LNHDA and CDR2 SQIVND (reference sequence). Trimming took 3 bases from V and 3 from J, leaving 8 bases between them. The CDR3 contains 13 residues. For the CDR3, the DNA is TGTGCCAGTAGTATTTTTTCAGAAGAGACCCAGTACTTC. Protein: CASSIFSEETQYF.

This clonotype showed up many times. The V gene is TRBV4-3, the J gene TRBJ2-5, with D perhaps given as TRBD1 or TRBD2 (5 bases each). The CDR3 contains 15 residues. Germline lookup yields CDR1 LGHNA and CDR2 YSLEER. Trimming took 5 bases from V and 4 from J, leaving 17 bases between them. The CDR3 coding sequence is TGCGCCAGCAGCTTGGGACGGACCTCCCCAGAGACCCAGTACTTC. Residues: CASSLGRTSPETQYF.

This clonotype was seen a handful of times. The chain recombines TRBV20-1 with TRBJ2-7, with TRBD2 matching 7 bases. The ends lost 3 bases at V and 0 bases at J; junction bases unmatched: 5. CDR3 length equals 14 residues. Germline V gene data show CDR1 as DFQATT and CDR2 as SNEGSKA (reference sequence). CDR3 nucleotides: TGCAGTGCTAGGGGGCGGGAGCTCTCCTACGAGCAGTACTTC. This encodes CSARGRELSYEQYF.

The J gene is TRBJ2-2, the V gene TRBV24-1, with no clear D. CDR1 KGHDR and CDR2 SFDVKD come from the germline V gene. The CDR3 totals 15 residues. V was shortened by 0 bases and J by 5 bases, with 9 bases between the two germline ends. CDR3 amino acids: CATSDLPLRTGELFF. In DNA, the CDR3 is TGTGCCACCAGTGATTTGCCCCTACGAACCGGGGAGCTGTTTTTT.

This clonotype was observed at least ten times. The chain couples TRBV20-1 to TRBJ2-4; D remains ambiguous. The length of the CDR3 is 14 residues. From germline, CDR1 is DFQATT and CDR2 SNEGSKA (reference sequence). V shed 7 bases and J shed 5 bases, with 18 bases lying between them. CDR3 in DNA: TGCAGTGTCAGGAAGCCGGCGCGTCAAAACATTCAGTACTTC. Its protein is CSVRKPARQNIQYF.

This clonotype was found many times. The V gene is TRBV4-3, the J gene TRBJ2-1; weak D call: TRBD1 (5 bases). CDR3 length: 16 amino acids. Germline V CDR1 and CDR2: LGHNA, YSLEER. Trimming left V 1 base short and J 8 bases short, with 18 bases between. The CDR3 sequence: CASSQVLRGLNDEQFF. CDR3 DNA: TGCGCCAGCAGCCAAGTCTTAAGGGGCTTGAACGATGAGCAGTTCTTC.

CDR3 region: CSVLYRGLTRLVSTQYF. In nucleotides, the CDR3 is TGCAGCGTTTTGTACAGGGGGCTTACCCGACTAGTTTCGACCCAGTACTTC. The chain couples TRBV29-1 to TRBJ2-5; 9 bases align to TRBD1. The length of the CDR3 is 17 residues. Germline CDR1 is SQVTM and CDR2 is ANQGSEA. J lost 7 bases, V lost 5 bases, and 20 bases had no gene match.

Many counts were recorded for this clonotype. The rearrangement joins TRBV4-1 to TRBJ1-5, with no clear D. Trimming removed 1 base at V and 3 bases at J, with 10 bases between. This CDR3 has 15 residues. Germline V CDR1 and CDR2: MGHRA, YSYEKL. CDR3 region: CASSQVQLLNQPQHF. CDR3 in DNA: TGCGCCAGCAGCCAAGTGCAACTGCTCAATCAGCCCCAGCATTTT.

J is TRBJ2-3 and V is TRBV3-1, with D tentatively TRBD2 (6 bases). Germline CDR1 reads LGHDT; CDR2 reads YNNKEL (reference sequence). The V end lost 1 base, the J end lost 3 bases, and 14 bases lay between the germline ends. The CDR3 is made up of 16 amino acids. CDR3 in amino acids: CASSQGPSGRTDTQYF. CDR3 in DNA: TGTGCCAGCAGCCAAGGCCCGTCTGGGAGGACAGATACGCAGTATTTT.

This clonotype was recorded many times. CDR3 in DNA: TGTGCCACCCACCGGGCGGGAGAAATCGATACGCAGTATTTT. Amino acids: CATHRAGEIDTQYF. This rearrangement joins TRBV27 to TRBJ2-3, with TRBD2 identical over 7 bases. V shed 10 bases, J shed 6 bases, and the junction held 13 bases outside the gene matches. The CDR3 sequence is 14 residues long. Germline V gene data show CDR1 as MNHEY and CDR2 as SMNVEV (reference sequence).

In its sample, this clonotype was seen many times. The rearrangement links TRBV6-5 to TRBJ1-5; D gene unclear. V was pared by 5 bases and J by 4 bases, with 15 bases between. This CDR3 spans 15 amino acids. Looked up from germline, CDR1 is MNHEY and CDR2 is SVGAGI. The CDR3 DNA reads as TGTGCCAGCAGTATCGAGTCCGGGGTTAATCAGCCCCAGCATTTT. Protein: CASSIESGVNQPQHF.

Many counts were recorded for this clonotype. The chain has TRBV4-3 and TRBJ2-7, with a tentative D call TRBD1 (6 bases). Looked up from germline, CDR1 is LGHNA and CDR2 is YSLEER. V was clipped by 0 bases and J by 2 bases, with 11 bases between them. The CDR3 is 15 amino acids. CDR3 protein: CASSQEGGPTYEQYF. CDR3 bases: TGCGCCAGCAGCCAAGAAGGGGGACCGACCTACGAGCAGTACTTC.

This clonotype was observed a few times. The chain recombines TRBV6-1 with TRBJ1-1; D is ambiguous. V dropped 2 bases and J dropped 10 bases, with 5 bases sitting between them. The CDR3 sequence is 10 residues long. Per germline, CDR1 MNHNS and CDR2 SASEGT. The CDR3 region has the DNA TGTGCCAGCAGTGAATGGTCAGCTTTCTTT. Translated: CASSEWSAFF.

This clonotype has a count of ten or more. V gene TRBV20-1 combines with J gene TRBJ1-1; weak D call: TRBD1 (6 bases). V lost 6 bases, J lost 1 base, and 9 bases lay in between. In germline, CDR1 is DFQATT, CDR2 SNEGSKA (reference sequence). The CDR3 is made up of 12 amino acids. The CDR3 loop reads CSAPGQNTEAFF. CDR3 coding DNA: TGCAGTGCCCCGGGACAGAACACTGAAGCTTTCTTT.

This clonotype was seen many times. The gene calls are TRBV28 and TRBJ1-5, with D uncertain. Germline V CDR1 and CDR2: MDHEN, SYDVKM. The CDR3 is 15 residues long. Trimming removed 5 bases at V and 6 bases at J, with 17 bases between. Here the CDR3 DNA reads TGTGCCAGCAGTCCCCGTGGCCTTCCACTTCAGCCCCAGCATTTT. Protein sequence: CASSPRGLPLQPQHF.

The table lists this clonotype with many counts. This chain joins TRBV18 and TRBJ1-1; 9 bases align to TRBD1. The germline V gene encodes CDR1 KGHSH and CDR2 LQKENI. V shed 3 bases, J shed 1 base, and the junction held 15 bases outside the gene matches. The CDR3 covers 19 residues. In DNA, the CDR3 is TGTGCCAGCTCACCTCTCGGGACAGGGTCATTGGGTGGGAACACTGAAGCTTTCTTT. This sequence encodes CASSPLGTGSLGGNTEAFF.

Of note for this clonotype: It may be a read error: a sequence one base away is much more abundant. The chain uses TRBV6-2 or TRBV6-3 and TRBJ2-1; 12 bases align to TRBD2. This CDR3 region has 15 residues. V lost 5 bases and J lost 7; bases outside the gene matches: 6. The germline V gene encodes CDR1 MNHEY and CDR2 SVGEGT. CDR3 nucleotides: TGTGCCAGCAGTCGACTAGCGGGAGTCTGGAATGAGCAGTTCTTC. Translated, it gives CASSRLAGVWNEQFF.

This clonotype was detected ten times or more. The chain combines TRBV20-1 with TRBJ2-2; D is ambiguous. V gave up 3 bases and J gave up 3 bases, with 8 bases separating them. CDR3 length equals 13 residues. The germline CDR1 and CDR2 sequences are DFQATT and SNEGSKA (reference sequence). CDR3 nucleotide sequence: TGCAGTGCTAGTCGCGGAGACACCGGGGAGCTGTTTTTT. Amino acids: CSASRGDTGELFF.

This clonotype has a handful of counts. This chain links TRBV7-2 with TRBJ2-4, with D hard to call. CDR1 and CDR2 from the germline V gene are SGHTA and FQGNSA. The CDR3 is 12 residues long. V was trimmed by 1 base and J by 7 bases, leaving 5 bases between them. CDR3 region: CASSLGVNIQYF. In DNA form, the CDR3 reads TGTGCCAGCAGCTTAGGAGTTAACATTCAGTACTTC.

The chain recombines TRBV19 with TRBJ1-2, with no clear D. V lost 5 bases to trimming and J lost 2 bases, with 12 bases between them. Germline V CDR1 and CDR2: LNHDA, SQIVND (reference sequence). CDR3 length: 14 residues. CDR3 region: CASSSAGTNYGYTF. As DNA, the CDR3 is TGTGCCAGTAGTTCTGCCGGAACCAACTATGGCTACACCTTC.

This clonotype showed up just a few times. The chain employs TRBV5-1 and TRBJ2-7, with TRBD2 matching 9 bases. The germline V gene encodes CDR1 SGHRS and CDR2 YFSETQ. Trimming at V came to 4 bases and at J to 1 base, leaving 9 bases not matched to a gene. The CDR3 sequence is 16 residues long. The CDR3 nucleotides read TGCGCCAGCAGCCTAACCCGGACTAGCGCTTCCTACGAGCAGTACTTC. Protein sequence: CASSLTRTSASYEQYF.

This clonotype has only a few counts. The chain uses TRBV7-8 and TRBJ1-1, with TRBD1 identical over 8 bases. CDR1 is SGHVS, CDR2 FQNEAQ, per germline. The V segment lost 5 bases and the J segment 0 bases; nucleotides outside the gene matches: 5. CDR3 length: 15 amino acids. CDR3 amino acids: CASSQGTGVNTEAFF. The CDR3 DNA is TGTGCCAGCAGCCAGGGGACAGGAGTGAACACTGAAGCTTTCTTT.

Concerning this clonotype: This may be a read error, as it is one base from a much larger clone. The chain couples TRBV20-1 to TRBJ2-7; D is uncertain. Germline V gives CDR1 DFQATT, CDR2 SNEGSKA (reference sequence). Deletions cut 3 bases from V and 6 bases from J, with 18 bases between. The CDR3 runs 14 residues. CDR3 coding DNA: TGCAGTGCTAGCCTAACTGGACGGTTCCCCGAGCAGTACTTC. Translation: CSASLTGRFPEQYF.

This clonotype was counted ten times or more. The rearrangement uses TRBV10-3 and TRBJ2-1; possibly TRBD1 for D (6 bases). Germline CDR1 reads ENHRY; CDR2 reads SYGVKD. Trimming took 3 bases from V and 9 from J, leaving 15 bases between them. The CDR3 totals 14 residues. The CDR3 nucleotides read TGTGCCATCAGTGACCAAGGGGGATGGGGTGAGCAGTTCTTC. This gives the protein CAISDQGGWGEQFF.

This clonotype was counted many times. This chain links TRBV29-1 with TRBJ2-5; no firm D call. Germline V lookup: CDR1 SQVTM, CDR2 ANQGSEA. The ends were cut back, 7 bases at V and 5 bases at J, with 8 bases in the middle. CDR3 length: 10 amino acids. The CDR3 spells CSGLGETQYF. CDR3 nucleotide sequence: TGCAGCGGCCTTGGGGAGACCCAGTACTTC.

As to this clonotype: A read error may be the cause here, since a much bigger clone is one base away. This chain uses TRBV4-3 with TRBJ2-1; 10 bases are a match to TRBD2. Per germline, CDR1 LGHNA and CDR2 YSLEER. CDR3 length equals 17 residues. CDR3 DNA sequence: TGCGCCAGCAGCCAAGGACTAGCGGGTAGCTCCTACGATGAGCAGTTCTTC. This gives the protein CASSQGLAGSSYDEQFF.

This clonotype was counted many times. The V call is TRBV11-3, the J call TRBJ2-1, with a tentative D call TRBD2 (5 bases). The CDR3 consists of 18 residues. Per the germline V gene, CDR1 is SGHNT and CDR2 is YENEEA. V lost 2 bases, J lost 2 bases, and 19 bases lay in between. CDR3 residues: CASSLFPRGEWAYNEQFF. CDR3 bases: TGTGCCAGCAGCTTATTCCCCCGGGGAGAATGGGCCTACAATGAGCAGTTCTTC.

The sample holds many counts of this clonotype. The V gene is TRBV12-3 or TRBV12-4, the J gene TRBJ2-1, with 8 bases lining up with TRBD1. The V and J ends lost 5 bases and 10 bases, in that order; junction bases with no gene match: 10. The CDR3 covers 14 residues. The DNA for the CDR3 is TGTGCCAGCAGTCCATGGGACAGGAATAAGGAGCAGTTCTTC. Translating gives CASSPWDRNKEQFF.

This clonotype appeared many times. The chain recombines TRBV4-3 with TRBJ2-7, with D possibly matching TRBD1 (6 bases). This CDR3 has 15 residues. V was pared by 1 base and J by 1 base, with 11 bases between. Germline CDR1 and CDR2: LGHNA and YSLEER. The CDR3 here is CASSQVTGLSYEQYF. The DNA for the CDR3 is TGCGCCAGCAGCCAAGTCACAGGGTTATCCTACGAGCAGTACTTC.

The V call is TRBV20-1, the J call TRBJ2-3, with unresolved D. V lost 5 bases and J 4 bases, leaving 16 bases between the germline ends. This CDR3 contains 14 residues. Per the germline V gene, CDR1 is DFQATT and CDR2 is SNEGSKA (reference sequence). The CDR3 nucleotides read TGCAGTGCTGCCGGCGTTTTCGAGTCAGATACGCAGTATTTT. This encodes CSAAGVFESDTQYF.